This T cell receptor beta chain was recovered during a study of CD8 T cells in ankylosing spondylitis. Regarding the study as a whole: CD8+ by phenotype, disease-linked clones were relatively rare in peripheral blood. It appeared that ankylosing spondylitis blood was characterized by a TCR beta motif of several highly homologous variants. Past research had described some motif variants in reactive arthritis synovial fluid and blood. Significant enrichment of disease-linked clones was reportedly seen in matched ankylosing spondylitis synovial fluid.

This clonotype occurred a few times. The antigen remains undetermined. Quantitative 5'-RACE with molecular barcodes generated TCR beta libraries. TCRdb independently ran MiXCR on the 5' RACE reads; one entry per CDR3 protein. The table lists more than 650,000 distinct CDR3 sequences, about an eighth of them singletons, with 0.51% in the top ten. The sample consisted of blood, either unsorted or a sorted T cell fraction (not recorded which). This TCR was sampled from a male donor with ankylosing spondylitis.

The CDR3, as DNA: TGTGCCAGCAGTTACTCGTCACTTAGCACAGATACGCAGTATTTT. Translated, it gives CASSYSSLSTDTQYF. This chain joins TRBV6-5 and TRBJ2-3, with D unresolved. The germline V gene has CDR1 MNHEY and CDR2 SVGAGI. V was cut by 0 bases and J by 0 bases, with 7 bases left in between. CDR3 size: 15 residues.